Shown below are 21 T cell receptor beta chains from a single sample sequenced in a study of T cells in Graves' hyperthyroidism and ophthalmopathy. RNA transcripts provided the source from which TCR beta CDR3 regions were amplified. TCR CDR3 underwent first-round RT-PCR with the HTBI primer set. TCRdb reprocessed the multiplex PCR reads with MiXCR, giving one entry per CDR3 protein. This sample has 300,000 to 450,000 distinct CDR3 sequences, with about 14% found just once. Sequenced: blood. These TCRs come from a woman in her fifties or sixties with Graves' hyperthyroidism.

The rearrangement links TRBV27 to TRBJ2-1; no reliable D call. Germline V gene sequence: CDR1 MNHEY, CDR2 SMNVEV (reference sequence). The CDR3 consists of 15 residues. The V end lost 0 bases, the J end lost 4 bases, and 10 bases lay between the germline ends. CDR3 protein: CASSLSEPRYNEQFF. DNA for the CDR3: TGTGCCAGCAGTTTATCGGAACCCCGATACAATGAGCAGTTCTTC.

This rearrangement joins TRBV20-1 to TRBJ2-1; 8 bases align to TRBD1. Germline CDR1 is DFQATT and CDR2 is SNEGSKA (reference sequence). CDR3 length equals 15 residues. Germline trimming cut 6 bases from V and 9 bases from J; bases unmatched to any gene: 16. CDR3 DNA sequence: TGCAGTGCGGGCCAGGGGGCCCTTGACGAAAGTGAGCAGTTCTTC. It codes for CSAGQGALDESEQFF.

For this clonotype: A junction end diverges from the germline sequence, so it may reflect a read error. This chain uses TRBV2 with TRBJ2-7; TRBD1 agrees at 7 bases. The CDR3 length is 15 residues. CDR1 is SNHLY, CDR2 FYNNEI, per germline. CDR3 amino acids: CASGSGTVFSYEQYF. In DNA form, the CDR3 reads TGCGCCAGCGGATCCGGGACAGTTTTCTCCTACGAGCAGTACTTC.

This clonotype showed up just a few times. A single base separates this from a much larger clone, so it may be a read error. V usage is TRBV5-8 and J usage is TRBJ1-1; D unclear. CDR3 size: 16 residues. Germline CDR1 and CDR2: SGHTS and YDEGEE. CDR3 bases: TGTGCCAGCAGCTTCAGCCCCGGCCCTATGAACACTGAAGCTTCCTTT. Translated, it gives CASSFSPGPMNTEASF.

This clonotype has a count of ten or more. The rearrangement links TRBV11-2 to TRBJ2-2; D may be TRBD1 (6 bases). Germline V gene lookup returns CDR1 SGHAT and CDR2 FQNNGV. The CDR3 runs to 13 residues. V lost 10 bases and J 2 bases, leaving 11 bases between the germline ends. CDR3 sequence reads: CATNRVNTGELFF. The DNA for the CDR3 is TGTGCCACGAACAGGGTCAACACCGGGGAGCTGTTTTTT.

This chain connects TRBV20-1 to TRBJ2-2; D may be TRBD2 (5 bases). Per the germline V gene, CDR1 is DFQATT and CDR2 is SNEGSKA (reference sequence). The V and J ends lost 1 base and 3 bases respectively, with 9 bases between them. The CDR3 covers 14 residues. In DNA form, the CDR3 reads TGCAGTGCTAGAGGGGTCGGGGACACCGGGGAGCTGTTTTTT. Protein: CSARGVGDTGELFF.

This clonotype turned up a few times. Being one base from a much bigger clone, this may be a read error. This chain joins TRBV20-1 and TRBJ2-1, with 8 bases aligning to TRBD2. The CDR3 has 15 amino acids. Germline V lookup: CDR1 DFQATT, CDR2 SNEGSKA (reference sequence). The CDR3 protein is CSARVSGSSYNGQFF. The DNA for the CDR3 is TGCAGTGCTAGGGTCAGCGGGAGCTCCTACAATGGGCAGTTCTTC.

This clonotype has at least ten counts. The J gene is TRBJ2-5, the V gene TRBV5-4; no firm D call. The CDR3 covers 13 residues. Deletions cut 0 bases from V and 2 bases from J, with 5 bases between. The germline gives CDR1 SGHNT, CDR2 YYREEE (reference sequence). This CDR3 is CASSLDSQETQYF. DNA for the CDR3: TGTGCCAGCAGCTTGGACTCACAAGAGACCCAGTACTTC.

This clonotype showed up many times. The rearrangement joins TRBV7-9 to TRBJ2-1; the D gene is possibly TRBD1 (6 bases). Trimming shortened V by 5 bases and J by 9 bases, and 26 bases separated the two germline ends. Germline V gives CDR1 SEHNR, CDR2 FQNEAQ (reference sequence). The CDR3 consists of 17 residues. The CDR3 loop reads CASSTQRGKNRNTEQFF. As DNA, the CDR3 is TGTGCCAGCAGCACCCAGAGGGGGAAAAACCGAAACACTGAGCAGTTCTTC.

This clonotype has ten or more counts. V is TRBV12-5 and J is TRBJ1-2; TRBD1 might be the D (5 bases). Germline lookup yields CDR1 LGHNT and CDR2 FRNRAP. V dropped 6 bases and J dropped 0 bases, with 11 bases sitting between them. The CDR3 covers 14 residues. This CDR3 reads CASGAGDSNYGYTF. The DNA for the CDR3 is TGTGCTAGTGGGGCGGGGGACTCTAACTATGGCTACACCTTC.

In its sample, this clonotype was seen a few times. As DNA, the CDR3 is TGTGCCAGTAGTAGCGGGACTAGCGGGATGGGCGGGGAGCTGTTTTTT. This gives the protein CASSSGTSGMGGELFF. This chain uses TRBV19 with TRBJ2-2; 13 nucleotides agree with TRBD2. This CDR3 is built from 16 residues. V gave up 4 bases and J gave up 7 bases; unmatched junction bases: 6. Germline V lookup: CDR1 LNHDA, CDR2 SQIVND (reference sequence).

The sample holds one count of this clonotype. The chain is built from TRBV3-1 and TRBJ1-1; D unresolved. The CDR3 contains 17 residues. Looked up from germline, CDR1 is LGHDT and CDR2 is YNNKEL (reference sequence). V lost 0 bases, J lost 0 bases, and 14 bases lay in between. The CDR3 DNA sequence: TGTGCCAGCAGCCAAGAGCGGGAAATTCCCATGAACACTGAAGCTTTCTTT. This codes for CASSQEREIPMNTEAFF.

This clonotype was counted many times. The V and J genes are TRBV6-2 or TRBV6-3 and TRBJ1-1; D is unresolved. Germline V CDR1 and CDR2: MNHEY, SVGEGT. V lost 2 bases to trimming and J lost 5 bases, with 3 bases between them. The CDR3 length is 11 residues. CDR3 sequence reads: CASSYETEAFF. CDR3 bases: TGTGCCAGCAGTTACGAGACTGAAGCTTTCTTT.

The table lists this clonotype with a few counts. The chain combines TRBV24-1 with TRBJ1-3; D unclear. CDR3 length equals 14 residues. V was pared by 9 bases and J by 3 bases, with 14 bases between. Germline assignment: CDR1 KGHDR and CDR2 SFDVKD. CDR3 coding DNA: TGTGCCACCGCTATGGGTGGGGATGGAAACACCATATATTTT. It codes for CATAMGGDGNTIYF.

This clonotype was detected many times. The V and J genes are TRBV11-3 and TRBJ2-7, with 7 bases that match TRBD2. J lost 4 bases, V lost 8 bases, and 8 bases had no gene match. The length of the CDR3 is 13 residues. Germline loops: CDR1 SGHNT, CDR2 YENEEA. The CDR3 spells CASEGGPKYEQYF. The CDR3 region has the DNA TGTGCCAGCGAGGGAGGGCCCAAATACGAGCAGTACTTC.

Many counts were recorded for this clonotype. CDR3 sequence: CASSPERAGGYGYTF. The CDR3 nucleotides are TGTGCCAGCAGCCCCGAGCGGGCAGGGGGCTATGGCTACACCTTC. The rearrangement joins TRBV7-9 to TRBJ1-2; 7 bases are a match to TRBD1. V trimming: 5 bases; J trimming: 4 bases; junction bases outside the gene matches: 10. The germline V gene has CDR1 SEHNR and CDR2 FQNEAQ (reference sequence). This CDR3 comprises 15 residues.

CDR3 sequence reads: CASSLISGNGELFF. CDR3 coding DNA: TGTGCCAGCAGCTTAATTAGCGGGAACGGGGAGCTGTTTTTT. The J gene is TRBJ2-2, the V gene TRBV7-3; TRBD2 matches 8 bases. The CDR3 is 14 amino acids. Germline CDR1 is SGHTA and CDR2 is FQGTGA. V was pared by 1 base and J by 7 bases, with 2 bases of the junction left unmatched.

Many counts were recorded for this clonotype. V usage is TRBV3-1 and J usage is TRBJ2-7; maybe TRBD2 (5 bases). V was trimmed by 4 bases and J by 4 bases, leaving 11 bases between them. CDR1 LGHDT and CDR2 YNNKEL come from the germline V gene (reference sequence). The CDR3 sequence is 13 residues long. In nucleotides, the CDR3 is TGTGCCAGCAGCCGAAACGGGATGTACGAGCAGTACTTC. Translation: CASSRNGMYEQYF.

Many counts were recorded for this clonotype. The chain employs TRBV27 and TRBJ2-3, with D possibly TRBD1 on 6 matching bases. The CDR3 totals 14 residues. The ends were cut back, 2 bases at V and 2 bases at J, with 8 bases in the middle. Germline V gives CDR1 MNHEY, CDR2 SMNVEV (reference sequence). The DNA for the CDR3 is TGTGCCAGCAGTTTAGACAGGTCCACAGATACGCAGTATTTT. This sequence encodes CASSLDRSTDTQYF.

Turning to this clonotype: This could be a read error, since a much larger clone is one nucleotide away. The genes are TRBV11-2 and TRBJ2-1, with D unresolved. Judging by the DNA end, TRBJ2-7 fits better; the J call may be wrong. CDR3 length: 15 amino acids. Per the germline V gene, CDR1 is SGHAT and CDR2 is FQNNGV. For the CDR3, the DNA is TGTGCCAGCAGCTTAGGGGCAGCTCCCAACAATGAGCAGTACTTC. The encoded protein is CASSLGAAPNNEQYF.

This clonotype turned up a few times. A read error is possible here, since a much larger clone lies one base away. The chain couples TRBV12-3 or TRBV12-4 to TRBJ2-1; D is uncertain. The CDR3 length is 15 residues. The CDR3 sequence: CAGSLDGFSYNEQFF. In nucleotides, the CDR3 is TGTGCCGGCAGTTTAGACGGATTCTCCTACAATGAGCAGTTCTTC.